The present T cell receptor beta chain was sequenced within a study of blood T cell repertoires in COVID-19. Overall study: Sites across the United States, Italy and Spain contributed samples from acute and convalescent COVID-19. PBMCs, B-cell-depleted T cells, or T cells provided the cDNA or gDNA that made up the material.

In its sample, this clone was seen many times. This CDR3 region has 16 residues. Germline loops: CDR1 SGHTA, CDR2 FQGNSA. Trimming removed 2 bases from V and 0 bases from J; junction bases left unmatched: 3. Authors' data handling: By means of reference gene primer amplification, nucleated cell counts were estimated. The data were produced by immunoSEQ multiplex PCR, yet TCRdb's version contains in-frame clones alone and is incomplete. That table supplies the V and J calls and clone size; D and trimming were determined from the DNA. Here the sample spans 150,000 to 190,000 clones, approximately 80% being singletons.

This receptor was taken from a woman aged 45-59 years with acute or convalescent COVID-19. The sample comprised peripheral blood. The rearrangement links TRBV7-2 to TRBJ1-5, with 8 bases aligning to TRBD1. CDR3 protein: CASSLRTGYSNQPQHF. For the CDR3, the DNA is TGTGCCAGCAGCTTAAGGACAGGGTATAGCAATCAGCCCCAGCATTTT.